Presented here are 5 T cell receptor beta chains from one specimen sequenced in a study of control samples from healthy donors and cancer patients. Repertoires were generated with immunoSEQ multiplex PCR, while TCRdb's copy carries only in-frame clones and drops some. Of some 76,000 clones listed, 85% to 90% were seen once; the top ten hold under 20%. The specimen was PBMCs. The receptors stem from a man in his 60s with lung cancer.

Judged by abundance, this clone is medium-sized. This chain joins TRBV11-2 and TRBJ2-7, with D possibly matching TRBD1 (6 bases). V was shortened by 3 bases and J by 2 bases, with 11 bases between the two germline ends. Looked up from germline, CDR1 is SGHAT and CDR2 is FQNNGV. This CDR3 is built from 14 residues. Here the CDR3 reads CASSFVDSTYEQYF. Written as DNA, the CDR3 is TGTGCCAGCAGCTTTGTGGACAGCACCTACGAGCAGTACTTC.

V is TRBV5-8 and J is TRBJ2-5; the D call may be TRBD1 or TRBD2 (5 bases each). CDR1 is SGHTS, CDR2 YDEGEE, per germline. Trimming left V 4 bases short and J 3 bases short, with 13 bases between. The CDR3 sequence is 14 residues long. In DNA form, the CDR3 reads TGTGCCAGCAGCAGATATCAGGGAGAAGAGACCCAGTACTTC. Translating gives CASSRYQGEETQYF.

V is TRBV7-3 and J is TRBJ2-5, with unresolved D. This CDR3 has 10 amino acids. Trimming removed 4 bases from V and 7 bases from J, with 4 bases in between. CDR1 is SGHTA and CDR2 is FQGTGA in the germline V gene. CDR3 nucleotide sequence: TGTGCCAGCAGCTCAGGGACCCAGTACTTC. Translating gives CASSSGTQYF.

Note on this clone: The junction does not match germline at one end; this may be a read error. The CDR3 reads CVSRTTGGGDTQYF. The CDR3 DNA reads TGTGTCAGCAGGACTACAGGGGGCGGAGATACGCAGTATTTT. The chain has TRBV6-6 and TRBJ2-3; 9 bases are a match to TRBD1. The CDR3 has 14 amino acids. The germline gives CDR1 MNHNY, CDR2 SVGAGI (reference sequence).

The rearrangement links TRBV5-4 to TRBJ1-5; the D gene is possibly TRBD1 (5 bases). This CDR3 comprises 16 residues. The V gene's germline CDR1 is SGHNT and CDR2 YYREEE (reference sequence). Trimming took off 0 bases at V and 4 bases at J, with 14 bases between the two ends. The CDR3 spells CASSLGGMQGNQPQHF. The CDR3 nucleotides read TGTGCCAGCAGCTTGGGGGGGATGCAGGGTAATCAGCCCCAGCATTTT.